Presented here are 20 T cell receptor beta chains from one specimen sequenced in a study of siplizumab effects on memory and regulatory T cells. Generated by immunoSEQ multiplex PCR, the TCRdb table keeps only in-frame clones and is missing some. This table has approximately 100,000 clones, more than 85% appearing once. The sample was CD4+ T cells sorted from blood. The receptors stem from a human donor in good health. Some clones in this sample may be carry-over from other donors' samples.

This chain links TRBV6-1 with TRBJ2-7, with a weak D call TRBD2 (5 bases). Germline V gene lookup returns CDR1 MNHNS and CDR2 SASEGT. V shed 6 bases and J shed 7 bases, with 19 bases lying between them. The CDR3 runs to 14 residues. The CDR3 sequence is CASRVARNPMEQYF. In DNA form, the CDR3 reads TGTGCCAGCAGGGTAGCGAGGAATCCCATGGAGCAGTACTTC.

The V gene is TRBV5-1, the J gene TRBJ1-1; D gene uncertain. Trimming removed 5 bases from V and 4 bases from J, with 12 bases in between. This CDR3 region has 13 residues. CDR1 and CDR2 (germline): SGHRS, YFSETQ. CDR3 loop: CASREKSGTEAFF. CDR3 DNA: TGCGCCAGCAGGGAAAAGAGTGGCACTGAAGCTTTCTTT.

The DNA for the CDR3 is TGCGCCAGCAGCCGCGGGACAGGGGGCGACGAGCAGTACTTC. Translation: CASSRGTGGDEQYF. The chain employs TRBV5-1 and TRBJ2-7; 12 bases map to TRBD1. The length of the CDR3 is 14 residues. Germline-derived CDR1 and CDR2 are SGHRS and YFSETQ. V was clipped by 4 bases and J by 5 bases; unmatched bases: 4. The full variable domain, its missing parts supplied by reference TRBV5-1 and TRBJ2-7, is KAGVTQTPRYLIKTRGQQVTLSCSPISGHRSVSWYQQTPGQGLQFLFEYFSETQRNKGNFPGRFSGRQFSNSRSEMNVSTLELGDSALYLCASSRGTGGDEQYFGPGTRLTVT.

The chain recombines TRBV9 with TRBJ2-5; 8 nucleotides agree with TRBD2. V was clipped by 3 bases and J by 4 bases; unmatched bases: 11. The CDR3 totals 16 residues. CDR1 is SGDLS, CDR2 YYNGEE, per germline. The CDR3 protein is CASSGGWREAGETQYF. CDR3 nucleotide sequence: TGTGCCAGCAGCGGTGGGTGGCGGGAGGCGGGAGAGACCCAGTACTTC.

The chain combines TRBV5-1 with TRBJ2-7; no firm D call. Per the germline V gene, CDR1 is SGHRS and CDR2 is YFSETQ. With 0 bases removed from V and 3 bases from J, the gap between germline ends came to 13 bases. There are 15 residues in the CDR3. CDR3 bases: TGCGCCAGCAGCTTGGCAGGTAATAACCTCTACGAGCAGTACTTC. Translation: CASSLAGNNLYEQYF.

V and J are TRBV7-5 and TRBJ2-3. TRBV7-5 is designated a pseudogene. The CDR3 runs to 17 residues. For the CDR3, the DNA is TGTGCCAGAAGGCGCCCGCAGCCCTCACTTTGGACAGATACGCAGTATTTT. This encodes CARRRPQPSLWTDTQYF.

Of note for this clone: An end of the junction does not agree with germline; a read error may underlie this. This chain joins TRBV7-7 and TRBJ2-1; TRBD2 agrees at 9 bases. CDR1 is SSHAT and CDR2 is FNYEAQ in the germline V gene (reference sequence). This CDR3 comprises 14 residues. The chain's CDR3 is CASSLAGVQHEQFF. DNA for the CDR3: TGTGCTAGCAGCTTAGCGGGGGTCCAACATGAGCAGTTCTTC.

The rearrangement uses TRBV6-4 and TRBJ2-3; weak D call: TRBD1 (5 bases). The germline V and J ends were trimmed by 8 bases and 2 bases, with 14 bases remaining between them. CDR3 size: 14 residues. Germline V gives CDR1 MRHNA, CDR2 SNTAGT. The CDR3 here is CASPCWGYTDTQYF. CDR3 sequence (DNA): TGTGCCAGCCCCTGTTGGGGCTACACAGATACGCAGTATTTT.

V usage is TRBV30 and J usage is TRBJ1-1; D might be TRBD1 (6 bases). This CDR3 region has 14 residues. V lost 3 bases, J lost 5 bases, and 16 bases lay in between. Germline lookup yields CDR1 GTSNPN and CDR2 SVGIG (reference sequence). CDR3 in amino acids: CAWREDRLRTEAFF. CDR3 DNA sequence: TGTGCCTGGAGGGAAGACAGGCTACGGACTGAAGCTTTCTTT.

This clone was seen a handful of times. The rearrangement joins TRBV13 to TRBJ2-7, with D perhaps assigned TRBD1 or TRBD2 (6 bases each). CDR3 length: 18 amino acids. V lost 5 bases to trimming and J lost 4 bases, with 27 bases between them. Germline lookup yields CDR1 PRHDT and CDR2 FYEKMQ (reference sequence). The CDR3: CASSVRDNTGTALYEQYF. CDR3 sequence (DNA): TGTGCCAGCAGCGTCCGGGACAACACCGGGACTGCCCTTTACGAGCAGTACTTC.

This chain connects TRBV6-1 to TRBJ1-4; no clear D gene. In germline, CDR1 is MNHNS, CDR2 SASEGT. The V end lost 0 bases, the J end lost 15 bases, and 11 bases lay between the germline ends. The CDR3 has 12 amino acids. The CDR3 region has the DNA TGTGCCAGCAGTGAAGCGCTTCTAAGGGTGTTTTTT. It is translated as CASSEALLRVFF.

Comment on this clone: Other DNA sequences of this sample code for an identical CDR3. The rearrangement joins TRBV28 to TRBJ2-3; D might be TRBD1 (5 bases). This CDR3 has 14 amino acids. CDR1 and CDR2 from the germline V gene are MDHEN and SYDVKM. Trimming took 3 bases from V and 0 from J, leaving 7 bases between them. CDR3 region: CASSFQGSTDTQYF. In DNA, the CDR3 is TGTGCCAGCAGTTTCCAGGGCAGCACAGATACGCAGTATTTT. Filled out from reference TRBV28 and TRBJ2-3, the complete variable domain reads DVKVTQSSRYLVKRTGEKVFLECVQDMDHENMFWYRQDPGLGLRLIYFSYDVKMKEKGDIPEGYSVSREKKERFSLILESASTNQTSMYLCASSFQGSTDTQYFGPGTRLTVL.

This chain uses TRBV28 with TRBJ2-7, with a tentative D call TRBD1 (6 bases). The CDR3 loop spans 15 amino acids. Germline-derived CDR1 and CDR2 are MDHEN and SYDVKM. V dropped 4 bases and J dropped 0 bases, with 13 bases sitting between them. The CDR3 bases are TGTGCCAGCAGTTCCCTAGGGACAAGCTCCTACGAGCAGTACTTC. As protein: CASSSLGTSSYEQYF.

The V call is TRBV7-8, the J call TRBJ1-3, with D possibly being TRBD1 (6 bases). The CDR3 contains 15 residues. The V end was cut by 4 bases, the J end by 0 bases, with 10 bases between. The germline gives CDR1 SGHVS, CDR2 FQNEAQ. The CDR3 bases are TGTGCCAGCAGCTCGAGGGGGGTCTCTGGAAACACCATATATTTT. Its translation: CASSSRGVSGNTIYF.

This rearrangement joins TRBV19 to TRBJ2-6, with D possibly being TRBD2 (6 bases). This CDR3 comprises 15 residues. V was trimmed by 5 bases and J by 2 bases, leaving 10 bases between them. Looked up from germline, CDR1 is LNHDA and CDR2 is SQIVND (reference sequence). This chain's CDR3 is CASSSGVAGANVLTF. CDR3 DNA: TGTGCCAGTAGTTCGGGGGTAGCTGGGGCCAACGTCCTGACTTTC. The full variable domain, completed using reference TRBV19 and TRBJ2-6, is DGGITQSPKYLFRKEGQNVTLSCEQNLNHDAMYWYRQDPGQGLRLIYYSQIVNDFQKGDIAEGYSVSREKKESFPLTVTSAQKNPTAFYLCASSSGVAGANVLTFGAGSRLTVL.

The sample holds one count of this clone. The V and J genes are TRBV27 and TRBJ2-7, with 8 bases fitting TRBD2. Per the germline V gene, CDR1 is MNHEY and CDR2 is SMNVEV (reference sequence). V lost 5 bases to trimming and J lost 3 bases; unmatched junction nucleotides: 3. The CDR3 loop spans 13 amino acids. The CDR3 nucleotides are TGTGCCAGCAGTAAAAGCGGGAGCTACGAGCAGTACTTC. It specifies CASSKSGSYEQYF.

This clone was recorded once. Relative to the germline gene, one junction end is altered; a read error may explain this. The chain has TRBV7-7 and TRBJ1-1; D ambiguous. The CDR3 length is 13 residues. Per the germline V gene, CDR1 is SSHAT and CDR2 is FNYEAQ (reference sequence). CDR3 in DNA: TGTGCTAGCAGCGGTGGCCCTAACACTGAAGCTTTCTTT. Translated, it gives CASSGGPNTEAFF.

The J gene is TRBJ2-1, the V gene TRBV15; 10 nucleotides agree with TRBD2. The CDR3 is 16 residues long. Trimming at V came to 1 base and at J to 8 bases, leaving 8 bases not matched to a gene. Germline V gene sequence: CDR1 LNHNV, CDR2 YYDKDF (reference sequence). CDR3: CATSRGDLAGVHEQFF. DNA of the CDR3: TGTGCCACCAGCAGAGGTGACCTAGCGGGAGTGCATGAGCAGTTCTTC. The full variable domain, completed using reference TRBV15 and TRBJ2-1, is DAMVIQNPRYQVTQFGKPVTLSCSQTLNHNVMYWYQQKSSQAPKLLFHYYDKDFNNEADTPDNFQSRRPNTSFCFLDIRSPGLGDTAMYLCATSRGDLAGVHEQFFGPGTRLTVL.

CDR3 region: CASMGDGNQPQHF. Here the CDR3 DNA reads TGTGCCAGCATGGGGGATGGCAATCAGCCCCAGCATTTT. V is TRBV11-2 and J is TRBJ1-5; D may be TRBD1 (5 bases). Trimming pared 7 bases from V and 2 bases from J, leaving 9 bases between. This CDR3 spans 13 amino acids. CDR1 and CDR2 from the germline V gene are SGHAT and FQNNGV.

J is TRBJ1-5 and V is TRBV7-9; the D is unclear. The V gene lost 4 bases and the J gene lost 0 bases, with 10 bases spanning the gap. Germline V gene sequence: CDR1 SEHNR, CDR2 FQNEAQ (reference sequence). This CDR3 is 15 amino acids long. The CDR3 DNA reads TGTGCCAGCAGCTCGACTCTTTATAGCAATCAGCCCCAGCATTTT. Residues: CASSSTLYSNQPQHF.